This TCR beta chain appears in the sequencing data of a study of T-cell memory formation after mild COVID-19. Study outcomes and limitations: Clones that got smaller from day 15 to 85 had even CD4/CD8, while clones growing later tipped toward CD4+.

The TCR alpha and TCR beta cDNA libraries, bearing sample barcodes and UMIs, were generated by 5'RACE using constant-segment primers. One entry per CDR3 protein results from TCRdb running MiXCR on the 5' RACE reads. Here the sample spans 350,000 or so distinct CDR3 sequences, about an eighth being singletons. The CDR3 is made up of 15 amino acids. V was pared by 5 bases and J by 5 bases, with 18 bases between. CDR1 SEHNR and CDR2 FQNEAQ come from the germline V gene (reference sequence). The sample holds many counts of this clonotype. Its antigen is not known. Sequenced sample: PBMCs or a T cell subset sorted from them (not recorded which). The TCR originated in a man between 18 and 29 years old who had mild COVID-19 (a few samples of this study predate the infection). Cell type and time point are not known. The V call is TRBV7-9, the J call TRBJ1-1, with a weak D call TRBD1 (5 bases). The DNA for the CDR3 is TGTGCCAGCAGCCCGTCCGGGACGGTACGGACTGAAGCTTTCTTT. It specifies CASSPSGTVRTEAFF. Using reference TRBV7-9 and TRBJ1-1 for the parts outside the CDR3, the full variable domain is DTGVSQNPRHKITKRGQNVTFRCDPISEHNRLYWYRQTLGQGPEFLTYFQNEAQLEKSRLLSDRFSAERPKGSFSTLEIQRTEQGDSAMYLCASSPSGTVRTEAFFGQGTRLTVV.